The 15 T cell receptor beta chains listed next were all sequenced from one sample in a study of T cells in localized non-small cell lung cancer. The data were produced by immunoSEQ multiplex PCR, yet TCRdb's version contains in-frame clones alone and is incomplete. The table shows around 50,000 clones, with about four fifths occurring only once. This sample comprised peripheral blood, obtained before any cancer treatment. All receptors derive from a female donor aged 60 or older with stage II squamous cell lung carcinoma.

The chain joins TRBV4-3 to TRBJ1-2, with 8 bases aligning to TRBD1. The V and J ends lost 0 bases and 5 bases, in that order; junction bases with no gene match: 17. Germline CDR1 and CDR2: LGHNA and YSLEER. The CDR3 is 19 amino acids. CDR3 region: CASSQDVGGRGRVGYGYTF. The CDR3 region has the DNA TGCGCCAGCAGCCAAGATGTGGGGGGCAGGGGGCGCGTCGGATATGGCTACACCTTC.

DNA for the CDR3: TGTGCCAGCAGCGTAGCCCTAGCGGGGAACCAAGAGACCCAGTACTTC. Translation gives CASSVALAGNQETQYF. The rearrangement uses TRBV9 and TRBJ2-5; TRBD2 aligns across 9 bases. The CDR3 is made up of 16 amino acids. Germline values: CDR1 SGDLS, CDR2 YYNGEE. V trimming: 0 bases; J trimming: 0 bases; junction bases outside the gene matches: 3.

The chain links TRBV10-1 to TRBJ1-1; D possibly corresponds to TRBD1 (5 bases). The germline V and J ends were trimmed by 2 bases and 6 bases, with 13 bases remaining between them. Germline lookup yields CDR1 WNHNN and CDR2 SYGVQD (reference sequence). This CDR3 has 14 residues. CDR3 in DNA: TGCGCCAGCAGTGAGACGGTGGGACGGTCTGAAGCTTTCTTT. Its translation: CASSETVGRSEAFF.

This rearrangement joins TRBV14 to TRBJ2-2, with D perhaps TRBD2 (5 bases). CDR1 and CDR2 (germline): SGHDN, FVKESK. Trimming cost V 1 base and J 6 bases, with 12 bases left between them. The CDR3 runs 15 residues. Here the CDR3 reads CASSQGRGRAGELFF. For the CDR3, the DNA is TGTGCCAGCAGCCAAGGTCGGGGTCGGGCCGGGGAGCTGTTTTTT. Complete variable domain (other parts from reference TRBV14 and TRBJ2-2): EAGVTQFPSHSVIEKGQTVTLRCDPISGHDNLYWYRRVMGKEIKFLLHFVKESKQDESGMPNNRFLAERTGGTYSTLKVQPAELEDSGVYFCASSQGRGRAGELFFGEGSRLTVL.

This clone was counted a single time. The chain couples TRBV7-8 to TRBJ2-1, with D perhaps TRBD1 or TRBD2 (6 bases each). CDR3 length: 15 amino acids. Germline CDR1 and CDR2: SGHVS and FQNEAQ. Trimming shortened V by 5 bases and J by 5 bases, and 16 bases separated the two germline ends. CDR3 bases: TGTGCCAGCAGCCGTAGGGGGGCCGTCGACAATGAGCAGTTCTTC. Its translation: CASSRRGAVDNEQFF.

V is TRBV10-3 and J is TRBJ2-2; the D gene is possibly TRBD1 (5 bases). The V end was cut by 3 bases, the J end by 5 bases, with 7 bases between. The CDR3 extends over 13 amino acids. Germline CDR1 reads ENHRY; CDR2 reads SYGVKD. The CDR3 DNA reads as TGTGCCATCAGTGATCAGGGTACCGGGGAGCTGTTTTTT. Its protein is CAISDQGTGELFF.

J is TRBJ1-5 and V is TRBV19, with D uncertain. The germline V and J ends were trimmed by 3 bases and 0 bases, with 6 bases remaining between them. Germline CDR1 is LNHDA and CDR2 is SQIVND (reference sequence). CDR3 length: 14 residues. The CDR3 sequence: CASSMVNSNQPQHF. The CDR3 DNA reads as TGTGCCAGTAGTATGGTGAATAGCAATCAGCCCCAGCATTTT. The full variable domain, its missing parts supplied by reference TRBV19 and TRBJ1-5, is DGGITQSPKYLFRKEGQNVTLSCEQNLNHDAMYWYRQDPGQGLRLIYYSQIVNDFQKGDIAEGYSVSREKKESFPLTVTSAQKNPTAFYLCASSMVNSNQPQHFGDGTRLSIL.

As DNA, the CDR3 is TGTGCCAGCAGTGATGGCGGGATCGTCAACACTGAAGCTTTCTTT. It codes for CASSDGGIVNTEAFF. This sequence joins TRBV2 and TRBJ1-1; no reliable D call. V was clipped by 3 bases and J by 2 bases, with 13 bases between them. Germline CDR1 reads SNHLY; CDR2 reads FYNNEI. The CDR3 has 15 residues.

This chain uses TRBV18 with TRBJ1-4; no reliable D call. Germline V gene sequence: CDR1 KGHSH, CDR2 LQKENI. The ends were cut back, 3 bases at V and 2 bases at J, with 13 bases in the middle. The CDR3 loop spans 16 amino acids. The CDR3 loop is CASSPQNTVTNEKLFF. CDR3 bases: TGTGCCAGCTCACCCCAGAACACAGTCACTAATGAAAAACTGTTTTTT.

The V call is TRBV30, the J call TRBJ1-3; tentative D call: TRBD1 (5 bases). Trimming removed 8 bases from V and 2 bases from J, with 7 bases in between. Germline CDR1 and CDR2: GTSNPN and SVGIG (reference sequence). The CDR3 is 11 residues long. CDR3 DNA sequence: TGTGCCGAGGACACTGGAAACACCATATATTTT. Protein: CAEDTGNTIYF.

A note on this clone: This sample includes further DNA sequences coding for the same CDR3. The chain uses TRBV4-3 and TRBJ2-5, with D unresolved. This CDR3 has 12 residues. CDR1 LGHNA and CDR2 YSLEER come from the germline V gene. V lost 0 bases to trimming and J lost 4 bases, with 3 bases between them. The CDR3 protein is CASSQDRETQYF. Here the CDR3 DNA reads TGCGCCAGCAGCCAAGACCGAGAGACCCAGTACTTC.

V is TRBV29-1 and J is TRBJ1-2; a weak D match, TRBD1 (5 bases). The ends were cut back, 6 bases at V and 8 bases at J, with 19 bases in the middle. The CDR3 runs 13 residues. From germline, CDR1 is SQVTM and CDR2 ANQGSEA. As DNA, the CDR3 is TGCAGCGTCGCCTCCCAAGGGGCGCTGGGCTACACCTTC. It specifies CSVASQGALGYTF.

CDR3 region: CASSSSGTGGAAFF. The CDR3 nucleotides are TGTGCCAGCAGCTCATCCGGGACAGGGGGCGCAGCTTTCTTT. J is TRBJ1-1 and V is TRBV7-3; 12 positions match TRBD1. The J segment lost 10 bases and the V segment lost 4 bases, leaving 7 bases of the junction unmatched. This CDR3 is built from 14 residues. Germline CDR1 reads SGHTA; CDR2 reads FQGTGA.

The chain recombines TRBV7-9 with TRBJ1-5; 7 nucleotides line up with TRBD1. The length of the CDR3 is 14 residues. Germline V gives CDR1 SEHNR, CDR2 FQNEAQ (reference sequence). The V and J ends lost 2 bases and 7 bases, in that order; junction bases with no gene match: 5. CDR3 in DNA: TGTGCCAGCAGCTTACAGGGGGTGGGGCAGCCCCAGCATTTT. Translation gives CASSLQGVGQPQHF.

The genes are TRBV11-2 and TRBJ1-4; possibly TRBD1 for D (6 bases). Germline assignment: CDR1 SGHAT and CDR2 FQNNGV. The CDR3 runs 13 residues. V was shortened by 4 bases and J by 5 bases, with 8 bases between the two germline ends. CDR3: CASSSDRNEKLFF. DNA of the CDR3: TGTGCCAGCAGCTCGGACAGAAATGAAAAACTGTTTTTT.